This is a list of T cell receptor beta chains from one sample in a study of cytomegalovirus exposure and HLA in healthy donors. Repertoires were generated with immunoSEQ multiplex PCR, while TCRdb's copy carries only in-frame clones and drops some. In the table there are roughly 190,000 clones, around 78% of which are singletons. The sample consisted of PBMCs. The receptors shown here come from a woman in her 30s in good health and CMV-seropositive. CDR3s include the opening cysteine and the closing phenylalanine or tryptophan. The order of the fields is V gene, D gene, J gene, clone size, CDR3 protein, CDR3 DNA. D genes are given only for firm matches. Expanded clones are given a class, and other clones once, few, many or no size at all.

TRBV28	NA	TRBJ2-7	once	CASSSSNGHEQYF	TGTGCCAGCAGTTCCTCAAATGGGCACGAGCAGTACTTC
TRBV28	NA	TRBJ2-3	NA	CASRQGGAMDTQYF	TGTGCCAGCCGTCAGGGCGGGGCCATGGATACGCAGTATTTT
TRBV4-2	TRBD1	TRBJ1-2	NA	CASSQAQEQGAHGYTF	TGTGCCAGCAGCCAAGCCCAGGAACAGGGGGCTCATGGCTACACCTTC
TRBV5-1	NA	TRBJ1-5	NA	CASSLGGEGQPQHF	TGCGCCAGCAGCTTGGGAGGGGAGGGTCAGCCCCAGCATTTT
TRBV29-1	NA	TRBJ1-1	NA	CSAGGTEAFF	TGCAGCGCCGGGGGTACTGAAGCTTTCTTT
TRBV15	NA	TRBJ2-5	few	CATSREGLAETQYF	TGTGCCACCAGCAGAGAGGGACTCGCGGAGACCCAGTACTTC
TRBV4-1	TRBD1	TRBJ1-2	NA	CASSHRQGKSGYTF	TGCGCCAGCAGCCATAGACAGGGGAAGTCGGGCTACACCTTC
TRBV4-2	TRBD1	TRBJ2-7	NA	CASSQSGAGGNYEQYF	TGTGCCAGCAGCCAGTCAGGGGCAGGGGGCAACTACGAGCAGTACTTC
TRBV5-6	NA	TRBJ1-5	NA	CASSLAGNSQPQHF	TGTGCCAGCAGCTTGGCAGGGAATAGTCAGCCCCAGCATTTT
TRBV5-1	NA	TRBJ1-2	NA	CASSLVGTNYGYTF	TGCGCCAGCAGCTTGGTCGGGACAAACTATGGCTACACCTTC
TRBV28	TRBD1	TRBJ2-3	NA	CASSLGQGGFTDTQYF	TGTGCCAGCAGTCTCGGACAGGGAGGTTTCACAGATACGCAGTATTTT
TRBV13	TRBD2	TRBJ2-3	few	CASSFPPPGGLAGVADTQYF	TGTGCCAGCAGTTTTCCTCCCCCCGGGGGACTAGCGGGAGTGGCAGATACGCAGTATTTT
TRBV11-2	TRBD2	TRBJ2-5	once	CASSSSGRAEETQYF	TGTGCCAGCAGCTCTAGCGGGAGGGCCGAGGAGACCCAGTACTTC
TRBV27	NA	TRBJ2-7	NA	CASAIRGATYEQYF	TGTGCCAGCGCGATCAGGGGAGCCACCTACGAGCAGTACTTC
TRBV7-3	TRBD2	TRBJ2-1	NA	CASSLESGSLGEQFF	TGTGCCAGCAGCTTAGAGAGCGGGAGTTTAGGTGAGCAGTTCTTC
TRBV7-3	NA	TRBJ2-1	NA	CASSLLLSRSTYNEQFF	TGTGCCAGCAGCTTACTTTTGTCTAGGTCTACCTACAATGAGCAGTTCTTC
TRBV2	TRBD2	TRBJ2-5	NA	CASRRTSQETQYF	TGTGCCAGCAGGAGGACTAGTCAAGAGACCCAGTACTTC
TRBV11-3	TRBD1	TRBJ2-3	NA	CASSLGQGEYTDTQYF	TGTGCCAGCAGCTTAGGACAGGGGGAATACACAGATACGCAGTATTTT
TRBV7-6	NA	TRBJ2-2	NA	CASSLDRGNTGELFF	TGTGCCAGCAGCTTAGATCGGGGGAACACCGGGGAGCTGTTTTTT
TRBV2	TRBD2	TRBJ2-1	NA	CASRASGYSYNEQFF	TGTGCCAGCAGGGCTAGCGGGTACTCCTACAATGAGCAGTTCTTC
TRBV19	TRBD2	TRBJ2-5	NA	CASSKVLGLAGGPQETQYF	TGTGCCAGTAGTAAGGTCTTGGGGCTAGCGGGAGGACCTCAAGAGACCCAGTACTTC
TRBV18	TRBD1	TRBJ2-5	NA	CASSPRTGLGTQYF	TGTGCCAGCTCACCTAGGACAGGTCTTGGGACCCAGTACTTC
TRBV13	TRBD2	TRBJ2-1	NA	CASSLGRAGELNEQFF	TGTGCCAGCAGCTTAGGGCGGGCGGGAGAGCTTAATGAGCAGTTCTTC
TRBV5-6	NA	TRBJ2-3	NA	CASSLVRGPADTQYF	TGTGCCAGCAGCTTGGTGCGGGGTCCGGCAGATACGCAGTATTTT
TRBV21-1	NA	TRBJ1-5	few	CASSKTGGQPQHF	TGTGCCAGCAGCAAAACAGGGGGTCAGCCCCAGCATTTT
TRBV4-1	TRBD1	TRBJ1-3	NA	CASSQGPGQGESSSGNTIYF	TGCGCCAGCAGCCAAGGTCCAGGACAGGGGGAATCTAGCTCTGGAAACACCATATATTTT
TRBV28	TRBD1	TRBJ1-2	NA	CASSFRGRGYGYTF	TGTGCCAGCAGTTTCAGGGGCAGGGGGTACGGCTACACCTTC
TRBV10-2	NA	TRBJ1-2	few	CASSGSHGYTF	TGCGCCAGCAGTGGTAGTCATGGCTACACCTTC
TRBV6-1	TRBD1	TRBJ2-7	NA	CATKDRAGFRYEQYF	TGTGCCACCAAGGACAGGGCGGGCTTTCGATACGAGCAGTACTTC
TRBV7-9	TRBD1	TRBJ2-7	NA	CSSSLLGDRAYEQYF	TGTTCCAGCAGCTTACTCGGGGACAGGGCCTACGAGCAGTACTTC
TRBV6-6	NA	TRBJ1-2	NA	CASSYYAAGGYGYTF	TGTGCCAGCAGTTATTACGCGGCTGGAGGGTATGGCTACACCTTC
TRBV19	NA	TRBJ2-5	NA	CASSTRGEEYF	TGTGCCAGTAGTACCAGGGGGGAGGAGTACTTC
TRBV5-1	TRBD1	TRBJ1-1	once	CASSSLTGVMNTEAFF	TGCGCCAGCAGCTCATTGACAGGGGTCATGAACACTGAAGCTTTCTTT
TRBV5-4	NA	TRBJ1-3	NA	CASSLGGSGNTIYF	TGTGCCAGCAGCTTGGGCGGCTCTGGAAACACCATATATTTT
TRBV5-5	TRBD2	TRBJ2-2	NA	CASSLVELAGGAGELFF	TGTGCCAGCAGCTTGGTTGAGCTAGCGGGAGGAGCCGGGGAGCTGTTTTTT
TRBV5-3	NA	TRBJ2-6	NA	CARSLGARGANVLTF	TGTGCCAGAAGCTTAGGGGCGCGGGGGGCCAACGTCCTGACTTTC
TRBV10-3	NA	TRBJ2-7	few	CAISESASTYEQYF	TGTGCCATCAGTGAGTCGGCCAGTACCTACGAGCAGTACTTC
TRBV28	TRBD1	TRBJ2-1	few	CASSPPDRGRDEQFF	TGTGCCAGCAGTCCCCCGGACAGGGGGCGGGATGAGCAGTTCTTC